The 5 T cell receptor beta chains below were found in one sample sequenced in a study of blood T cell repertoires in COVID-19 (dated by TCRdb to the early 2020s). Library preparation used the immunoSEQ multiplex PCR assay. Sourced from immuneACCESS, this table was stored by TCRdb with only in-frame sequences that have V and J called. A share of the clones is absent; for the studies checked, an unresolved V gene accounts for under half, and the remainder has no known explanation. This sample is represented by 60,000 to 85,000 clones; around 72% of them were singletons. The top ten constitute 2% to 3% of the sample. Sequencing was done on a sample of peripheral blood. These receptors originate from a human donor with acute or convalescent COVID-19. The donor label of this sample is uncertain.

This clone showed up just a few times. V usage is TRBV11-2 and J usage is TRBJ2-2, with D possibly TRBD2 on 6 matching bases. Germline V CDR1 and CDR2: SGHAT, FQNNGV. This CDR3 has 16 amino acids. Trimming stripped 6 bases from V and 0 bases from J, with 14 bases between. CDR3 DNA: TGTGCCAGCAGAGGGGTACTAGCCCCGAACACCGGGGAGCTGTTTTTT. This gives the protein CASRGVLAPNTGELFF.

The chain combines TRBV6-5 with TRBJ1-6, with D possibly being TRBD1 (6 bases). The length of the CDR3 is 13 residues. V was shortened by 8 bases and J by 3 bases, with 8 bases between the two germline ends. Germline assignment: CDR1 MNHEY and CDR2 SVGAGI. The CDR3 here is CASGQNYNSPLHF. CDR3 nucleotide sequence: TGTGCCAGCGGACAGAACTATAATTCACCCCTCCACTTT.

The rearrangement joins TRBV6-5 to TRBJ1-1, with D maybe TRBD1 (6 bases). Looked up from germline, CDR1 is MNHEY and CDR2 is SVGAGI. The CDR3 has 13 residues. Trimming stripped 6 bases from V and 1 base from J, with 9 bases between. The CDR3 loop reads CASRGAKNTEAFF. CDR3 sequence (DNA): TGTGCCAGCAGGGGGGCCAAGAACACTGAAGCTTTCTTT.

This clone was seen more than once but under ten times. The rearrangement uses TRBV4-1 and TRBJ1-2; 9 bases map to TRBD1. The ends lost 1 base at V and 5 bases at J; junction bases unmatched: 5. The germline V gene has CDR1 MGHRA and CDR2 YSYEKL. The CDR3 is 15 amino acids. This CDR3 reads CASSQARGQGYGYTF. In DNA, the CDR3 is TGCGCCAGCAGCCAAGCCCGGGGACAGGGATATGGCTACACCTTC.

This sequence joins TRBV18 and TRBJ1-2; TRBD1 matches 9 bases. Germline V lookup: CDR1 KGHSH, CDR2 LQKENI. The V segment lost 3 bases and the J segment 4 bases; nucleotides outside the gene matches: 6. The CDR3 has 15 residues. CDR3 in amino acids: CASSPEQGAGYGYTF. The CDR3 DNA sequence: TGTGCCAGCTCACCCGAACAGGGGGCCGGCTATGGCTACACCTTC.